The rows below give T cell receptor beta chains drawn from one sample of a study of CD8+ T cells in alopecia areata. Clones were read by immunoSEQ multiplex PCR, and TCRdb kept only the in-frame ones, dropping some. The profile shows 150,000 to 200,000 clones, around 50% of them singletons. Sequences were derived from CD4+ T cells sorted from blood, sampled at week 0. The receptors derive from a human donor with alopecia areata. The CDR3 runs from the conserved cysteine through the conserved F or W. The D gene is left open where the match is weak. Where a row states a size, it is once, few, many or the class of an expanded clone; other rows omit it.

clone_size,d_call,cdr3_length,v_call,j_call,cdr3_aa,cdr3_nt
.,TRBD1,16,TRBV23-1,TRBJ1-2,CASSQSPGQGSDGYTF,TGCGCCAGCAGTCAATCCCCGGGACAGGGCAGCGATGGCTACACCTTC
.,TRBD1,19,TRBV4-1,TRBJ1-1,CASTTILGQLKTLNTEAFF,TGCGCCAGCACCACTATCCTGGGACAGCTCAAAACCTTGAACACTGAAGCTTTCTTT
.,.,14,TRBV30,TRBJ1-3,CAWSHGRSGNTIYF,TGTGCCTGGAGTCACGGGCGCTCTGGAAACACCATATATTTT
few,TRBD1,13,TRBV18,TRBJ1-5,CASSFGQGWSQHF,TGTGCCAGCTCATTTGGACAGGGGTGGTCCCAGCATTTT
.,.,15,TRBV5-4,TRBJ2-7,CASSLAPGSSYEQYF,TGTGCCAGCAGCTTGGCTCCCGGGAGTTCCTACGAGCAGTACTTC
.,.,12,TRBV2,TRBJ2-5,CASRSAGETQYF,TGTGCCAGCAGGTCGGCTGGAGAGACCCAGTACTTC
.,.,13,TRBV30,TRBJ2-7,CAWSVRGASEQYF,TGTGCCTGGAGTGTACGGGGTGCGTCCGAGCAGTACTTC
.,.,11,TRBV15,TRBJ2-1,CATSRLNEQFF,TGTGCCACCAGCAGGCTCAATGAGCAGTTCTTC
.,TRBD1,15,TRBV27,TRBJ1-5,CASSLEGAGNQPQHF,TGTGCCAGCAGTTTGGAGGGGGCAGGCAATCAGCCCCAGCATTTT
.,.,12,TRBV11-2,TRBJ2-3,CASNTRTDTQYF,TGTGCCAGCAACACGCGCACAGATACGCAGTATTTT
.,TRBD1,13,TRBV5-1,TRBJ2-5,CASSLTGGETQYF,TGCGCCAGCAGCTTAACAGGGGGAGAGACCCAGTACTTC
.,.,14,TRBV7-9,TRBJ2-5,CASTTPQLSGAQYF,TGTGCCAGCACCACCCCACAGCTGTCGGGGGCCCAGTACTTC
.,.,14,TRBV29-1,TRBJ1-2,CSVGFRAANYGYTF,TGCAGCGTTGGATTCCGTGCTGCTAACTATGGCTACACCTTC
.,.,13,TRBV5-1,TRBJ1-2,CASSLEQGAGYTF,TGCGCCAGCAGCTTGGAGCAGGGTGCTGGCTACACCTTC
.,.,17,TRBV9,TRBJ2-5,CASSVAGTQNPGETQYF,TGTGCCAGCAGCGTAGCCGGGACCCAAAATCCCGGGGAGACCCAGTACTTC
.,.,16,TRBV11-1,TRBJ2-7,CASRPYTTGTSTEQYF,TGTGCCAGCAGACCTTATACCACAGGAACGTCTACGGAGCAGTACTTC
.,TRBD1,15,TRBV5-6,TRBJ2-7,CASSQWYRGINEQYF,TGTGCCAGCAGCCAATGGTACAGGGGTATAAACGAGCAGTACTTC
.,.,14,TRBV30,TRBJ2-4,CAWREFLAKNIQYF,TGTGCCTGGAGGGAGTTTTTAGCCAAAAACATTCAGTACTTC